A single sample is the source of the 26 T cell receptor beta chains below, sequenced in a study of monozygotic twins with inflammatory bowel disease. Following a re-call of the 5' RACE reads, TCRdb has one entry per CDR3 protein and lacks DNA. In all, the sample yields hundreds of thousands of distinct CDR3 sequences. Sequenced input: blood. The source is a human donor with ulcerative colitis or Crohn's disease, or a healthy co-twin of an affected twin (not recorded which).

The chain uses TRBV20-1 and TRBJ2-7; as DNA is missing, the TRBD2 call by TCRdb cannot be tested. Germline V gene data show CDR1 as DFQATT and CDR2 as SNEGSKA (reference sequence). The CDR3 loop spans 11 amino acids. The chain's CDR3 is CSVRAYYEQYF.

The V and J genes are TRBV7-3 and TRBJ2-1; no DNA is available, so the TRBD1 call from TCRdb remains unchecked. The CDR3 runs to 17 residues. Germline CDR1 reads SGHTA; CDR2 reads FQGTGA. The CDR3 sequence is CASSLTSGTGYGSEQFF.

The rearrangement joins TRBV10-3 to TRBJ2-7; TCRdb lists TRBD2, though no DNA is available to test this call. Per germline, CDR1 ENHRY and CDR2 SYGVKD. The CDR3 is 13 residues long. The CDR3 protein is CAIEGPSSYEQYF.

The chain links TRBV6-5 to TRBJ1-2. Looked up from germline, CDR1 is MNHEY and CDR2 is SVGAGI. The CDR3 has 17 residues. The CDR3 reads CASSYGPTHTRNYGYTF.

The gene calls are TRBV11-2 and TRBJ2-7. The CDR3 length is 12 residues. In germline, CDR1 is SGHAT, CDR2 FQNNGV. The CDR3 sequence is CASSPVGNEQYF.

The chain has TRBV28 and TRBJ2-1; the D call from TCRdb, TRBD2, cannot be confirmed without DNA. Germline lookup yields CDR1 MDHEN and CDR2 SYDVKM. The CDR3 length is 14 residues. CDR3 protein: CASSFRGTSGRAFF. The full variable domain, its missing parts supplied by reference TRBV28 and TRBJ2-1, is DVKVTQSSRYLVKRTGEKVFLECVQDMDHENMFWYRQDPGLGLRLIYFSYDVKMKEKGDIPEGYSVSREKKERFSLILESASTNQTSMYLCASSFRGTSGRAFFGPGTRLTVL.

The gene calls are TRBV12-3 or TRBV12-4 and TRBJ1-5. There are 15 residues in the CDR3. This CDR3 reads CASSLLSGLNQPQHF.

The CDR3 protein is CASSPGQGGHEQFF. J is TRBJ2-1 and V is TRBV18; the TRBD1 assignment by TCRdb is unverifiable without DNA. The V gene's germline CDR1 is KGHSH and CDR2 LQKENI. This CDR3 contains 14 residues.

The chain has TRBV7-3 and TRBJ2-1; lacking DNA, the TRBD2 call made by TCRdb goes unchecked. The CDR3 covers 13 residues. Germline assignment: CDR1 SGHTA and CDR2 FQGTGA. The CDR3 protein is CASSPPSAVQQFF.

The rearrangement joins TRBV28 to TRBJ2-5. The V gene's germline CDR1 is MDHEN and CDR2 SYDVKM. This CDR3 is built from 14 residues. The CDR3 here is CASSFLSLQETQYF.

The J gene is TRBJ2-7, the V gene TRBV15; TCRdb's assignment of TRBD2 cannot be checked, as there is no DNA. Germline V gene lookup returns CDR1 LNHNV and CDR2 YYDKDF (reference sequence). This CDR3 spans 14 amino acids. This chain's CDR3 is CATVEARGSYEQYF.

The gene calls are TRBV20-1 and TRBJ1-5; TCRdb outputs TRBD1, but without DNA this stays unchecked. The germline gives CDR1 DFQATT, CDR2 SNEGSKA (reference sequence). CDR3 length: 16 residues. The CDR3 here is CSASLQTGGRNQPQHF.

V gene TRBV28 combines with J gene TRBJ2-5. CDR3 length equals 14 residues. Germline V gives CDR1 MDHEN, CDR2 SYDVKM. CDR3 sequence reads: CASSLYGLSETQYF.

The V gene is TRBV6-2 or TRBV6-3, the J gene TRBJ1-1; TCRdb's D call, TRBD1, is unchecked because there is no DNA. The germline gives CDR1 MNHEY, CDR2 SVGEGT. This CDR3 has 14 residues. The CDR3 here is CASRDTLTAPEAFF.

The chain joins TRBV29-1 to TRBJ1-2. The CDR3 spans 14 residues. The germline CDR1 and CDR2 sequences are SQVTM and ANQGSEA. The CDR3 reads CSVAGGGRAYVYTF.

The chain is built from TRBV5-4 and TRBJ2-7; no DNA is available, so the TRBD1 call from TCRdb remains unchecked. The CDR3 extends over 12 amino acids. CDR1 SGHNT and CDR2 YYREEE come from the germline V gene (reference sequence). CDR3 region: CASSTGPYEQYF.

The V call is TRBV4-1, the J call TRBJ1-5; the TCRdb D gene call, TRBD1, has no DNA to confirm it. The CDR3 runs to 15 residues. The germline V gene has CDR1 MGHRA and CDR2 YSYEKL. The CDR3 loop is CASSSHRDSNQPQHF.

V is TRBV4-3 and J is TRBJ2-1; absent DNA, TCRdb's TRBD1 call cannot be checked. There are 15 residues in the CDR3. Germline CDR1 reads LGHNA; CDR2 reads YSLEER. The CDR3 here is CASSQDLDRGNEQFF.

The chain has TRBV19 and TRBJ2-4; no DNA is available, so the TRBD1 call from TCRdb remains unchecked. The CDR3 length is 13 residues. The germline V gene has CDR1 LNHDA and CDR2 SQIVND (reference sequence). Here the CDR3 reads CASSIVPGDIQYF.

This rearrangement joins TRBV5-1 to TRBJ2-7. The length of the CDR3 is 13 residues. Germline CDR1 reads SGHRS; CDR2 reads YFSETQ. CDR3 loop: CASSLGYQDEQYF.

V gene TRBV12-3 or TRBV12-4 combines with J gene TRBJ2-7; TCRdb's D gene call, TRBD2, goes unchecked for lack of DNA. There are 14 residues in the CDR3. The CDR3 protein is CASRTLAGGNEQYF.

The gene calls are TRBV18 and TRBJ1-1. CDR3 length equals 12 residues. Germline loops: CDR1 KGHSH, CDR2 LQKENI. The CDR3 here is CASSGGQPEAFF.

The chain recombines TRBV5-1 with TRBJ2-7; TCRdb designates TRBD1, a call that cannot be tested without DNA. This CDR3 is 14 amino acids long. The germline V gene encodes CDR1 SGHRS and CDR2 YFSETQ. This CDR3 reads CASSLAERDHEQYF.

The chain recombines TRBV6-5 with TRBJ2-5. Germline loops: CDR1 MNHEY, CDR2 SVGAGI. The CDR3 runs 13 residues. CDR3 sequence reads: CASSRLLQETQYF.

The chain recombines TRBV7-2 with TRBJ2-7; TCRdb indicates TRBD1, and absent DNA this call remains unverified. This CDR3 is 15 amino acids long. Germline values: CDR1 SGHTA, CDR2 FQGNSA. CDR3 residues: CASSVGGRTTYEQYF.

The chain recombines TRBV11-1 with TRBJ2-2; TCRdb names TRBD2, which stays unverified in the absence of DNA. Germline V gene data show CDR1 as SGHAT and CDR2 as FQDESV (reference sequence). This CDR3 is 18 amino acids long. The CDR3 spells CASSFGLAGSANTGELFF.